Listed below are T cell receptor beta chains from one sample, sequenced in a study of human T cells and chemical hapten exposure. TCRdb re-called the RACE reads with MiXCR, one entry per CDR3 protein. Among around 200,000 distinct CDR3 sequences listed, 20% to 25% were seen once. The source was whole blood, collected in connection with sensitization to the hapten diphenylcyclopropenone (DPC). The receptors originated from a woman between 40 and 50 years old with alopecia areata. Some clones in this sample may be carry-over from other donors' samples. The CDR3 runs from the conserved cysteine through the conserved F or W. Each record gives: V gene, clone size, D gene, J gene, CDR3 DNA, CDR3 protein. A D gene is named only where the DNA matches it firmly. Size is omitted from some rows. Given values are once, few, many or a class for expanded clones.

V gene: TRBV6-2/TRBV6-3
clone size: many
D gene: .
J gene: TRBJ2-1
CDR3 DNA: TGTGCCAGCAGTTCCCCAGGGCGGGGCAATGAGCAGTTCTTC
CDR3 protein: CASSSPGRGNEQFF

V gene: TRBV27
clone size: .
D gene: .
J gene: TRBJ1-1
CDR3 DNA: TGTGCCAGCAGTTTACTCATGAACACTGAAGCTTTCTTT
CDR3 protein: CASSLLMNTEAFF

V gene: TRBV7-2
clone size: .
D gene: .
J gene: TRBJ2-1
CDR3 DNA: TGTGCCAGCAGCTTCAGGGGAGCGGATGAGCAGTTCTTC
CDR3 protein: CASSFRGADEQFF

V gene: TRBV4-3
clone size: once
D gene: .
J gene: TRBJ2-2
CDR3 DNA: TGCGCCAGCAGCCAACCTTCAGACCCAAAGCTCACCGGGGAGCTGTTTTTT
CDR3 protein: CASSQPSDPKLTGELFF

V gene: TRBV7-9
clone size: few
D gene: TRBD2
J gene: TRBJ2-1
CDR3 DNA: TGTGCCAGCAGCTCCTGGGGACTAGCGGACTACAATGAGCAGTTCTTC
CDR3 protein: CASSSWGLADYNEQFF

V gene: TRBV29-1
clone size: .
D gene: TRBD1
J gene: TRBJ1-5
CDR3 DNA: TGCAGCGTTTCGGACAGGGACCAGCCCCAGCATTTT
CDR3 protein: CSVSDRDQPQHF

V gene: TRBV29-1
clone size: few
D gene: .
J gene: TRBJ2-3
CDR3 DNA: TGCAGCGTTGTTAAGGGTGTAGATACGCAGTATTTT
CDR3 protein: CSVVKGVDTQYF

V gene: TRBV29-1
clone size: many
D gene: TRBD1
J gene: TRBJ1-1
CDR3 DNA: TGCAGCGCATCGGACAGGGCGAACACTGAAGCTTTCTTT
CDR3 protein: CSASDRANTEAFF

V gene: TRBV5-4
clone size: few
D gene: .
J gene: TRBJ1-1
CDR3 DNA: TGTGCCAGCAGCTTGATGGGGACAACTGAAGCTTTCTTT
CDR3 protein: CASSLMGTTEAFF

V gene: TRBV6-4
clone size: few
D gene: TRBD1
J gene: TRBJ1-1
CDR3 DNA: TGTGCCAGCAGTGAAGTAGGGGGCGCGGGTGAAGCTTTCTTT
CDR3 protein: CASSEVGGAGEAFF

V gene: TRBV7-2
clone size: .
D gene: .
J gene: TRBJ2-2
CDR3 DNA: TGTGCCAGCAGCCAACGGACCTCCACCGGGGAGCTGTTTTTT
CDR3 protein: CASSQRTSTGELFF

V gene: TRBV2
clone size: .
D gene: .
J gene: TRBJ2-1
CDR3 DNA: TGTGCCAGCAGTGAAGCCACGGGTTCCTACAATGAGCAGTTCTTC
CDR3 protein: CASSEATGSYNEQFF

V gene: TRBV7-6
clone size: once
D gene: TRBD1
J gene: TRBJ2-1
CDR3 DNA: TGTGCCAGCAGCTTTACGCCGAGGACAGGGCCCTACAATGAGCAGTTCTTC
CDR3 protein: CASSFTPRTGPYNEQFF

V gene: TRBV28
clone size: few
D gene: .
J gene: TRBJ2-7
CDR3 DNA: TGTGCCAGGCACAGGGTCTACGAGCAGTACTTC
CDR3 protein: CARHRVYEQYF